These T cell receptor beta chains were read from a single sample in a study of healthy donors' naive CD4 and CD8 T cells. MiXCR, applied by TCRdb to the reads, yields one record per CDR3 protein. The table shows around 180,000 distinct CDR3 sequences, with around three quarters occurring only once. Source material: naive CD4+ and CD8+ T cells sorted from blood, pooled from several donors. These receptors were taken from a pool of human donors in good health; the sample pools cells from several healthy donors. Each CDR3 is given with its conserved first and last residue. Each record gives: V gene, clone size, J gene, D gene, CDR3 protein, CDR3 DNA. A D gene is named only where the DNA matches it firmly. The size field is filled for only some rows; it gives once, few, many or a size class.

V: TRBV12-3/TRBV12-4
size: few
J: TRBJ1-5
D: TRBD1
CDR3: CASSFSWGQGSLQPQHF
DNA: TGTGCCAGCAGTTTCAGTTGGGGACAGGGGAGTTTGCAGCCCCAGCATTTT

V: TRBV29-1
size: NA
J: TRBJ1-1
D: NA
CDR3: CSVRQGGTEAFF
DNA: TGCAGCGTTCGGCAGGGTGGCACTGAAGCTTTCTTT

V: TRBV18
size: NA
J: TRBJ2-1
D: NA
CDR3: CASSPRPTGRGEQFF
DNA: TGTGCCAGCTCACCAAGGCCTACAGGTCGCGGTGAGCAGTTCTTC

V: TRBV29-1
size: NA
J: TRBJ2-1
D: NA
CDR3: CSVEDSGSFLQFF
DNA: TGCAGCGTTGAAGATTCCGGGAGTTTCTTGCAGTTCTTC

V: TRBV20-1
size: NA
J: TRBJ2-5
D: NA
CDR3: CSAYGSAETQYF
DNA: TGCAGTGCTTACGGCTCCGCAGAGACCCAGTACTTC

V: TRBV5-4
size: once
J: TRBJ2-1
D: NA
CDR3: CASKTLENYNEQFF
DNA: TGTGCCAGTAAAACTCTGGAAAACTACAATGAGCAGTTCTTC

V: TRBV19
size: NA
J: TRBJ1-2
D: NA
CDR3: CASSIFARDGPSYTF
DNA: TGTGCCAGTAGTATCTTTGCCCGGGACGGGCCAAGCTACACCTTC

V: TRBV19
size: NA
J: TRBJ1-3
D: NA
CDR3: CASSEYSGNTIYF
DNA: TGTGCCAGTAGTGAGTACTCTGGAAACACCATATATTTT

V: TRBV19
size: few
J: TRBJ2-2
D: TRBD1
CDR3: CASIDRGRIGELFF
DNA: TGTGCCAGTATCGACAGGGGGCGGATCGGGGAGCTGTTTTTT

V: TRBV29-1
size: NA
J: TRBJ2-7
D: NA
CDR3: CSVAQTAPGEQYF
DNA: TGCAGCGTTGCCCAGACAGCCCCCGGTGAGCAGTACTTC

V: TRBV30
size: NA
J: TRBJ1-5
D: NA
CDR3: CAWAFRTGNRPQHF
DNA: TGTGCCTGGGCTTTTCGGACGGGGAATCGGCCCCAGCATTTT

V: TRBV18
size: NA
J: TRBJ2-7
D: NA
CDR3: CASSPDTPGEQYF
DNA: TGTGCCAGCTCACCCGATACACCCGGCGAGCAGTACTTC

V: TRBV30
size: NA
J: TRBJ2-1
D: NA
CDR3: CAWAGGGNSYNEQFF
DNA: TGTGCCTGGGCAGGAGGGGGTAATTCATACAATGAGCAGTTCTTC

V: TRBV30
size: NA
J: TRBJ2-6
D: NA
CDR3: CAWSVKGRGSGANVLTF
DNA: TGTGCCTGGAGTGTTAAGGGCCGGGGGTCTGGGGCCAACGTCCTGACTTTC

V: TRBV29-1
size: few
J: TRBJ1-6
D: NA
CDR3: CSVGGGSPNSPLHF
DNA: TGCAGCGTTGGAGGGGGGTCCCCTAATTCACCCCTCCACTTT

V: TRBV27
size: NA
J: TRBJ2-5
D: NA
CDR3: CASSLYTPTTRKETQYF
DNA: TGTGCCAGCAGTTTATACACCCCCACGACAAGAAAAGAGACCCAGTACTTC

V: TRBV6-5
size: few
J: TRBJ1-2
D: NA
CDR3: CASSYSRQAFGYTF
DNA: TGTGCCAGCAGTTACTCAAGGCAGGCCTTCGGCTACACCTTC

V: TRBV10-3
size: NA
J: TRBJ2-3
D: NA
CDR3: CAISAGPTDTQYF
DNA: TGTGCCATCAGTGCCGGACCCACAGATACGCAGTATTTT

V: TRBV29-1
size: NA
J: TRBJ1-2
D: NA
CDR3: CSVEDGASYGYTF
DNA: TGCAGCGTTGAAGATGGGGCGTCCTATGGCTACACCTTC

V: TRBV15
size: NA
J: TRBJ2-5
D: NA
CDR3: CATSREGNVKETQYF
DNA: TGTGCCACCAGCAGAGAGGGGAACGTGAAAGAGACCCAGTACTTC

V: TRBV29-1
size: NA
J: TRBJ1-2
D: TRBD1
CDR3: CSAEGQGSGYGYTF
DNA: TGCAGCGCCGAGGGACAGGGATCGGGCTATGGCTACACCTTC

V: TRBV30
size: NA
J: TRBJ1-1
D: NA
CDR3: CACLGGAGDTEAFF
DNA: TGTGCCTGTCTGGGAGGGGCCGGAGACACTGAAGCTTTCTTT

V: TRBV19
size: once
J: TRBJ2-4
D: TRBD2
CDR3: CASSSPGTSGSYIQYF
DNA: TGTGCCAGTAGTAGCCCAGGGACTAGCGGGAGTTACATTCAGTACTTC

V: TRBV19
size: NA
J: TRBJ2-3
D: NA
CDR3: CASSGGGHTQYF
DNA: TGTGCCAGTAGCGGAGGGGGGCATACGCAGTATTTT

V: TRBV18
size: NA
J: TRBJ2-3
D: NA
CDR3: CASSPRRIDTQYF
DNA: TGTGCCAGCTCACCACGTCGGATAGATACGCAGTATTTT

V: TRBV11-1
size: NA
J: TRBJ2-7
D: NA
CDR3: CASSSPNTREQYF
DNA: TGTGCCAGCAGCTCTCCCAACACTCGGGAGCAGTACTTC

V: TRBV29-1
size: NA
J: TRBJ1-2
D: TRBD1
CDR3: CSVEPRDREGYTF
DNA: TGCAGCGTTGAACCCCGGGACAGGGAGGGCTACACCTTC

V: TRBV6-2/TRBV6-3
size: NA
J: TRBJ2-3
D: NA
CDR3: CASTTAGFSTDTQYF
DNA: TGTGCCAGCACGACGGCGGGCTTTTCCACAGATACGCAGTATTTT

V: TRBV27
size: few
J: TRBJ1-5
D: TRBD1
CDR3: CASSSTGQSNQPQHF
DNA: TGTGCCAGCAGTTCAACGGGACAGTCCAATCAGCCCCAGCATTTT

V: TRBV5-5
size: once
J: TRBJ1-1
D: NA
CDR3: CASLPWQSNTEAFF
DNA: TGTGCCAGTCTTCCTTGGCAGTCGAACACTGAAGCTTTCTTT

V: TRBV15
size: NA
J: TRBJ2-7
D: NA
CDR3: CATSRGSAGLSYEQYF
DNA: TGTGCCACCAGCAGAGGGTCGGCAGGCCTCTCCTACGAGCAGTACTTC

V: TRBV29-1
size: NA
J: TRBJ1-1
D: TRBD1
CDR3: CSVVRGPSTEAFF
DNA: TGCAGCGTTGTAAGGGGGCCGAGCACTGAAGCTTTCTTT

V: TRBV29-1
size: NA
J: TRBJ1-1
D: NA
CDR3: CSATGTKAFF
DNA: TGCAGCGCAACAGGGACTAAAGCTTTCTTT

V: TRBV15
size: NA
J: TRBJ2-7
D: NA
CDR3: CATSREWQVLDQYF
DNA: TGTGCCACCAGCAGAGAGTGGCAGGTACTGGATCAGTACTTC

V: TRBV12-3/TRBV12-4
size: NA
J: TRBJ1-6
D: TRBD1
CDR3: CASGTGLDSPLHF
DNA: TGTGCCAGCGGGACAGGGTTGGACTCACCCCTCCACTTT

V: TRBV29-1
size: NA
J: TRBJ1-3
D: NA
CDR3: CSAAGSGNTIYF
DNA: TGCAGCGCCGCAGGGTCTGGAAACACCATATATTTT